This is a list of T cell receptor beta chains from one sample in a study of yellow fever vaccine responses in identical twins. TCRdb reprocessed the RT-PCR reads via MiXCR and lists one record per CDR3 protein. The sample yields roughly 300 distinct CDR3 sequences, approximately 64% seen once. This sample comprised T cells from blood (PBMCs), unsorted or a sorted subset (not recorded which), obtained before or after yellow fever vaccination (not recorded which). Source of these receptors: a female donor who received the yellow fever vaccine. CDR3s include the opening cysteine and the closing phenylalanine or tryptophan. Fields, in order: V gene, clone size, D gene, J gene, CDR3 protein. The D gene is left open where the match is weak. Expanded clones get a size class; other rows say once, few or many, or leave the size out.

>TRBV7-2|-|-|TRBJ1-2
CASSLPRNYGYTF
>TRBV4-3|-|TRBD2|TRBJ2-1
CASSQDSGSSYNEQFF
>TRBV23-1|few|-|TRBJ1-5
CASSQSGQPQHF
>TRBV23-1|-|-|TRBJ1-2
CASSQFDWDGYTF
>TRBV11-1|-|-|TRBJ1-2
CASSLQGLGTGYTF
>TRBV5-1|-|-|TRBJ2-1
CASSLDPFAYNEQFF
>TRBV10-1|few|-|TRBJ1-1
CASSESRLRTEAFF
>TRBV13|-|TRBD2|TRBJ2-1
CASTRGLAGNEQFF
>TRBV6-2/TRBV6-3|-|-|TRBJ2-7
CASRAEIYEQYF
>TRBV23-1|-|-|TRBJ2-7
CARVRVFSYEQYF
>TRBV23-1|few|-|TRBJ1-4
CASSQFPATNEKLFF
>TRBV11-1|-|-|TRBJ2-3
CASSLALSSPADTQYF
>TRBV6-5|-|-|TRBJ2-1
CASSYSGSPNEQFF
>TRBV29-1|-|-|TRBJ1-2
CSDQQGLDGYTF
>TRBV11-2|-|-|TRBJ2-7
CASSLGPWGEVPYEQYF
>TRBV11-2|-|TRBD1|TRBJ2-5
CASSPWDSPQETQYF
>TRBV29-1|-|-|TRBJ2-7
CSVTSSYEQYF
>TRBV4-3|-|TRBD2|TRBJ2-1
CASSLGGENEQFF
>TRBV2|-|-|TRBJ2-7
CASSEVTTYEQYF
>TRBV23-1|-|-|TRBJ1-3
CASSPRQDGNTIYF
>TRBV23-1|-|TRBD1|TRBJ1-2
CASSPTPGQGSSVYGYTF
>TRBV9|-|-|TRBJ1-3
CASSVGLSGNTIYF
>TRBV21-1|once|-|TRBJ2-1
CASSKEDGRSSYNEQFF
>TRBV4-2|-|TRBD2|TRBJ2-1
CASSPQEAGGRYNEQFF
>TRBV11-3|-|-|TRBJ2-2
CASTPDRGSGELFF
>TRBV11-3|-|TRBD2|TRBJ2-3
CASSLSSGSTDTQYF
>TRBV6-5|-|-|TRBJ1-1
CASSSPGHRLNTEAFF
>TRBV5-6|few|-|TRBJ1-1
CASSLVGRWTEAFF